The source of this T cell receptor beta chain is a study of blood T cell repertoires in COVID-19. Study as a whole: There were acute and convalescent COVID-19 samples, and they came from the United States, Italy and Spain. The analysed material was cDNA or gDNA that came from T cells, B-cell-depleted T cells, or PBMCs.

This clone was seen a single time. Authors' analysis steps: Amplifying reference gene primers gave estimates of nucleated cell counts. TCRdb's table, derived via immunoSEQ multiplex PCR, lists solely in-frame clones and lacks some. Clone size and V and J calls were adopted from that table, with D and trimming inferred from the DNA. The sample lists about 76,000 clones, approximately 86% occurring once. Germline CDR1 MNHNY, CDR2 SVGAGI (reference sequence). The CDR3 sequence is 16 residues long. With 6 bases removed from V and 2 bases from J, the gap between germline ends came to 17 bases. Source material: peripheral blood. The TCR sequence derives from a human donor in a cohort sampled during active COVID-19. The genes are TRBV6-6 and TRBJ1-5; D might be TRBD1 (6 bases). The CDR3: CASRAGHEGRNQPQHF. CDR3 nucleotide sequence: TGTGCCAGCAGAGCGGGACACGAAGGGCGCAATCAGCCCCAGCATTTT.